This T cell receptor (beta chain) was recorded in a study of technical replicates of blood from a handful of donors. Method: immunoSEQ multiplex PCR; TCRdb's copy keeps in-frame clones and lacks some. The sample has some 70,000 clones; approximately 90% are singletons. Germline values: CDR1 MNHNS, CDR2 SASEGT. CDR3 length equals 16 residues. Trimming left V 2 bases short and J 5 bases short, with 18 bases between. This sequence joins TRBV6-1 and TRBJ1-2; tentatively, D is TRBD1 (6 bases). This clonotype originated in a human donor in good health. Some clones in this sample may be carry-over from other donors' samples. Material: PBMCs. The CDR3: CASSESLQGLPYGYTF. For the CDR3, the DNA is TGTGCCAGCAGTGAATCTCTACAGGGCCTACCATATGGCTACACCTTC.